Reported below is one TCR beta chain. Its antigen remains unknown. Using genomic DNA as the template, TCR beta VDJ and CDR3 profiling was carried out. MiXCR was run by TCRdb on the reads, yielding one entry per CDR3 protein. The table lists roughly 190,000 distinct CDR3 sequences, around 47% of them singletons, with approximately 9.7% in the top ten. This entry is derived from a study of CD8+CD57+ T cells in acquired aplastic anemia. About the research overall: When averaged, DNA from sorted CD4+ and CD8+ cells came to approximately 3.2 ug.

Study-wide points: Found in both controls and patients were twenty-nine CD8+ CDR3 sequences.

An expansion of CD8+CD57+ cells by flow cytometry had been shown in patients chosen for sequencing. Every one of the patients had aplastic anemia (severe, acquired). The blood sampling took place in patients who had so far received no therapy. V was cut by 5 bases and J by 7 bases, with 16 bases left in between. Germline loops: CDR1 LNHDA, CDR2 SQIVND (reference sequence). There are 14 residues in the CDR3. J is TRBJ2-3 and V is TRBV19; weak D call: TRBD1 (5 bases). The receptor's source is a human donor with aplastic anemia. Sequences were obtained from sorted CD4+, CD8+, or CD8+CD57+ T cells (not recorded which) from PBMCs. DNA for the CDR3: TGTGCCAGTAGTGCGGACATGCCGACGAATACGCAGTATTTT. It is translated as CASSADMPTNTQYF.